The next 27 T cell receptor beta chains were all read from a single sample in a study of blood T cell repertoires in COVID-19. The data were produced by immunoSEQ multiplex PCR, yet TCRdb's version contains in-frame clones alone and is incomplete. The data show around 250,000 clones, over 75% seen once. The specimen was PBMCs or T cells enriched from blood (not recorded which). These receptors were taken from a woman between 50 and 59 years old who had recovered from COVID-19.

This clone occurred once. The chain carries TRBV5-4 and TRBJ1-2, with 10 bases that match TRBD1. The CDR3 is made up of 15 amino acids. Germline lookup yields CDR1 SGHNT and CDR2 YYREEE (reference sequence). Trimming at V came to 4 bases and at J to 2 bases, leaving 5 bases not matched to a gene. Here the CDR3 DNA reads TGTGCCAGCAGCCCTCGGACAGGGGGAAACTATGGCTACACCTTC. Translated, it gives CASSPRTGGNYGYTF.

The chain links TRBV9 to TRBJ2-2; 10 nucleotides align to TRBD1. Germline CDR1 reads SGDLS; CDR2 reads YYNGEE. The CDR3 is 20 residues long. V trimming: 2 bases; J trimming: 1 base; junction bases outside the gene matches: 14. The CDR3 DNA sequence: TGTGCCAGCAGCGTGCCCCCCGGGACAGGGGCAAGATTGAACACCGGGGAGCTGTTTTTT. Protein sequence: CASSVPPGTGARLNTGELFF.

DNA of the CDR3: TGTGCCAGCAGTCTCCAGCCTAGCGGGGGTCTTCAAGATACGCAGTATTTT. This encodes CASSLQPSGGLQDTQYF. This chain links TRBV27 with TRBJ2-3, with 10 bases lining up with TRBD2. Trimming took 5 bases from V and 5 from J; bases not matched to a gene: 13. Germline V gene data show CDR1 as MNHEY and CDR2 as SMNVEV (reference sequence). The CDR3 is made up of 17 amino acids.

The chain uses TRBV20-1 and TRBJ2-3; a possible D gene is TRBD1 (5 bases). V was pared by 7 bases and J by 4 bases, with 9 bases between. Germline loops: CDR1 DFQATT, CDR2 SNEGSKA (reference sequence). There are 11 residues in the CDR3. For the CDR3, the DNA is TGCAGTGTCGTAGGGGCAGATACGCAGTATTTT. Protein product: CSVVGADTQYF.

The chain is built from TRBV19 and TRBJ2-5; 10 nucleotides match TRBD2. V dropped 6 bases and J dropped 5; count of bases not matched to a gene: 9. The CDR3 contains 15 residues. From germline, CDR1 is LNHDA and CDR2 SQIVND (reference sequence). The CDR3 DNA is TGTGCCAGTAGCTCGATAGCGGGAGGAGGGGAGACCCAGTACTTC. Translating it yields CASSSIAGGGETQYF. The full variable domain, rest sourced from reference TRBV19 and TRBJ2-5, is DGGITQSPKYLFRKEGQNVTLSCEQNLNHDAMYWYRQDPGQGLRLIYYSQIVNDFQKGDIAEGYSVSREKKESFPLTVTSAQKNPTAFYLCASSSIAGGGETQYFGPGTRLLVL.

V and J are TRBV7-2 and TRBJ2-7; TRBD1 is a possible D gene (6 bases). With 6 bases removed from V and 2 bases from J, the gap between germline ends came to 11 bases. CDR1 is SGHTA, CDR2 FQGNSA, per germline. The length of the CDR3 is 13 residues. The CDR3 loop reads CASRGAVAYEQYF. DNA for the CDR3: TGTGCCAGCAGGGGGGCCGTAGCCTACGAGCAGTACTTC.

The chain is built from TRBV3-1 (or the pseudogene TRBV3-2) and TRBJ2-5; 9 bases align to TRBD2. The V gene end was trimmed by 1 base and the J gene end by 0 bases; junction bases not matched to a gene: 6. Germline CDR1 is LGHDT and CDR2 is YNNKEL (reference sequence). CDR3 size: 17 residues. CDR3 loop: CASSQASGRRHQETQYF. The CDR3 DNA follows: TGTGCCAGCAGCCAAGCCAGCGGGAGGAGGCACCAAGAGACCCAGTACTTC.

The V and J genes are TRBV19 and TRBJ1-1; TRBD1 agrees at 7 bases. V gave up 7 bases and J gave up 3 bases; unmatched junction bases: 11. From germline, CDR1 is LNHDA and CDR2 SQIVND (reference sequence). The CDR3 has 15 residues. In DNA, the CDR3 is TGTGCCAGTATTCCCGGGACAGTCGACCACACTGAAGCTTTCTTT. Translation: CASIPGTVDHTEAFF.

J is TRBJ2-3 and V is TRBV5-4; 7 nucleotides align to TRBD2. Unmatched junction bases numbered 1, after V lost 0 bases and J lost 3 bases. This CDR3 is 14 amino acids long. CDR1 is SGHNT, CDR2 YYREEE, per germline (reference sequence). CDR3 region: CASSLAGGTDTQYF. In nucleotides, the CDR3 is TGTGCCAGCAGCTTGGCCGGGGGGACAGATACGCAGTATTTT.

The chain employs TRBV6-2 or TRBV6-3 and TRBJ2-7, with 9 bases identical to TRBD1. Losses at the gene ends were 3 bases for V and 2 bases for J; bases not matched to a gene: 5. This CDR3 region has 15 residues. In germline, CDR1 is MNHEY, CDR2 SVGEGT. CDR3 residues: CASSYDGTGTYEQYF. In nucleotides, the CDR3 is TGTGCCAGCAGTTATGACGGGACAGGGACCTACGAGCAGTACTTC.

This clone appeared a few times. The chain joins TRBV5-6 to TRBJ2-1, with D maybe TRBD2 (5 bases). V lost 0 bases, J lost 9 bases, and 13 bases lay in between. Looked up from germline, CDR1 is SGHDT and CDR2 is YYEEEE. CDR3 length: 14 residues. In DNA form, the CDR3 reads TGTGCCAGCAGCTTGGGCGGGTGGGTCGGTGAGCAGTTCTTC. Protein: CASSLGGWVGEQFF.

This clone was seen a single time. V and J are TRBV4-1 and TRBJ1-1; D call uncertain. CDR1 and CDR2 (germline): MGHRA, YSYEKL. The CDR3 sequence is 14 residues long. The ends were cut back, 0 bases at V and 4 bases at J, with 9 bases in the middle. The CDR3 DNA follows: TGCGCCAGCAGCCAAGATGAGAGTCGCACTGAAGCTTTCTTT. Protein product: CASSQDESRTEAFF.

The chain joins TRBV9 to TRBJ1-4; D uncertain. Germline V gives CDR1 SGDLS, CDR2 YYNGEE. The V and J ends lost 0 bases and 8 bases respectively, with 11 bases between them. The length of the CDR3 is 14 residues. The CDR3 loop reads CASSVDYTPEKLFF. The CDR3 coding sequence is TGTGCCAGCAGCGTAGACTACACCCCGGAAAAACTGTTTTTT.

CDR3 coding DNA: TGTGCCAGCAGCTTAGGCAGGGGCCTATACGAGCAGTACTTC. Translated, it gives CASSLGRGLYEQYF. The chain joins TRBV7-9 to TRBJ2-7, with D perhaps TRBD1 (6 bases). The CDR3 sequence is 14 residues long. Trimming took 1 base from V and 4 from J, leaving 11 bases between them. Germline assignment: CDR1 SEHNR and CDR2 FQNEAQ (reference sequence).

In regard to this clone: The same CDR3 can be traced to other DNA sequences in this sample. This chain's CDR3 is CASSFASGNTDTQYF. CDR3 DNA: TGTGCCAGCAGCTTCGCAAGCGGGAACACAGATACGCAGTATTTT. The gene calls are TRBV7-2 and TRBJ2-3; 7 bases match TRBD2. CDR3 size: 15 residues. V trimming: 3 bases; J trimming: 2 bases; junction bases outside the gene matches: 5. Germline CDR1 and CDR2: SGHTA and FQGNSA.

The V and J genes are TRBV18 and TRBJ1-4; possibly TRBD1 for D (6 bases). Germline values: CDR1 KGHSH, CDR2 LQKENI. CDR3 size: 14 residues. Trimming cost V 0 bases and J 8 bases, with 10 bases left between them. The DNA for the CDR3 is TGTGCCAGCTCACCACCAGGGGGATTGGAAAAACTGTTTTTT. It specifies CASSPPGGLEKLFF.

The V and J genes are TRBV5-4 and TRBJ2-3, with D tentatively TRBD1 (6 bases). The CDR3 consists of 16 residues. CDR1 is SGHNT, CDR2 YYREEE, per germline (reference sequence). V lost 4 bases to trimming and J lost 3 bases, with 18 bases between them. Here the CDR3 reads CASSPLTKGDTDTQYF. Written as DNA, the CDR3 is TGTGCCAGCAGCCCTCTAACCAAGGGGGATACAGATACGCAGTATTTT.

V gene TRBV5-4 combines with J gene TRBJ2-7; the match to TRBD1 covers 7 bases. The trim removed 4 bases at V and 3 bases at J, leaving 7 bases unmatched. In germline, CDR1 is SGHNT, CDR2 YYREEE (reference sequence). This CDR3 is 14 amino acids long. CDR3 region: CASSVGTDNYEQYF. The DNA of the CDR3 is TGTGCCAGCAGCGTCGGGACAGACAACTACGAGCAGTACTTC.

This chain links TRBV5-1 with TRBJ1-1; D gene ambiguous. Trimming removed 0 bases from V and 6 bases from J, with 9 bases in between. The CDR3 extends over 13 amino acids. Per the germline V gene, CDR1 is SGHRS and CDR2 is YFSETQ. The CDR3 nucleotides are TGCGCCAGCAGCTTGGGAGCTAACGCTGAAGCTTTCTTT. It codes for CASSLGANAEAFF.

The genes are TRBV12-3 or TRBV12-4 and TRBJ1-2; a possible D gene is TRBD1 (5 bases). This CDR3 is built from 13 residues. Trimming removed 6 bases at V and 0 bases at J, with 8 bases between. The CDR3 DNA follows: TGTGCCAGCAGCCTGACAGCTAACTATGGCTACACCTTC. Protein product: CASSLTANYGYTF.

The chain links TRBV27 to TRBJ2-5; TRBD1 is a possible D gene (6 bases). The CDR3 covers 13 residues. Germline values: CDR1 MNHEY, CDR2 SMNVEV (reference sequence). The V end lost 2 bases, the J end lost 5 bases, and 9 bases lay between the germline ends. In DNA, the CDR3 is TGTGCCAGCAGTTTACAGGGGACGGAGACCCAGTACTTC. Amino acids: CASSLQGTETQYF.

This clone was observed a handful of times. The gene calls are TRBV5-6 and TRBJ1-6, with a weak D call TRBD1 (5 bases). In germline, CDR1 is SGHDT, CDR2 YYEEEE. Trimming pared 1 base from V and 0 bases from J, leaving 5 bases between. This CDR3 is built from 15 residues. This chain's CDR3 is CASSLRGSYNSPLHF. In nucleotides, the CDR3 is TGTGCCAGCAGCTTGAGGGGCTCCTATAATTCACCCCTCCACTTT.

This sequence joins TRBV28 and TRBJ2-7; 7 bases are shared with TRBD1. There are 13 residues in the CDR3. The germline V gene has CDR1 MDHEN and CDR2 SYDVKM. V lost 11 bases to trimming and J lost 3 bases; unmatched junction nucleotides: 10. The CDR3 DNA reads as TGTGCCCCCCGGGATGGACAGGTCTACGAGCAGTACTTC. Its protein is CAPRDGQVYEQYF.

The rearrangement joins TRBV5-1 to TRBJ2-7; no clear D. V was shortened by 4 bases and J by 0 bases, with 5 bases between the two germline ends. The CDR3 is 12 amino acids. CDR1 is SGHRS and CDR2 is YFSETQ in the germline V gene. CDR3 DNA: TGCGCCAGCAGCGTGAGCTCCTACGAGCAGTACTTC. Residues: CASSVSSYEQYF.

The chain links TRBV6-4 to TRBJ1-2; D not resolved. The germline V gene encodes CDR1 MRHNA and CDR2 SNTAGT. There are 14 residues in the CDR3. V dropped 0 bases and J dropped 4 bases, with 9 bases sitting between them. The CDR3 DNA reads TGTGCCAGCAGTGACTCCGGGAGTGGCTATGGCTACACCTTC. Amino acids: CASSDSGSGYGYTF.

This chain links TRBV28 with TRBJ2-5, with 8 bases matching TRBD1. This CDR3 is built from 16 residues. The ends lost 4 bases at V and 3 bases at J; junction bases unmatched: 10. Germline CDR1 reads MDHEN; CDR2 reads SYDVKM. CDR3 bases: TGTGCCAGCAGTTCTCCAGGGGGCGAGGGTGAAGAGACCCAGTACTTC. This codes for CASSSPGGEGEETQYF.

The sample holds one count of this clone. The J gene is TRBJ2-3, the V gene TRBV6-1; 12 nucleotides align to TRBD2. With 2 bases clipped from V and 2 bases from J, the junction kept 5 bases outside the gene matches. There are 17 residues in the CDR3. Germline loops: CDR1 MNHNS, CDR2 SASEGT. The CDR3 DNA is TGTGCCAGCAGTGAATCAGGACTAGCGGGATCCACAGATACGCAGTATTTT. Translated, it gives CASSESGLAGSTDTQYF.